This TCR beta chain was captured in a study of brain T cells in children with intractable seizures. Findings and limits, study-wide: HCMV serostatus was not known, and viral specificity came from CDR3 similarity only.

TCRdb keeps only in-frame clones here, not all; method: immunoSEQ multiplex PCR. The sample includes a few hundred thousand clones, nearly 95% of them seen just once. Time point of the sample: blood from clinic visit 5 months post-surgery; TSC patient then seizure free. The sequenced cases were selected for having the highest brain T cell transcript signatures. Pre-surgery treatment included at least one anti-epileptic drug. Regarding this clone: Its target is unknown.

This CDR3 comprises 14 residues. The receptor's source is a boy in the first two years of life with tuberous sclerosis and intractable seizures. The sequencing here drew on peripheral blood, taken about 5 months after surgery. V usage is TRBV21-1 and J usage is TRBJ2-5. TRBV21-1 is noted as a pseudogene. The CDR3 region is CASSKGRPQETQYF. Here the CDR3 DNA reads TGTGCCAGCAGCAAAGGTCGGCCTCAAGAGACCCAGTACTTC.